The clone carrying this TCR beta chain was observed once. Antigen unknown. This sample was taken from a study of shared clonotypes between healthy human individuals. Whole-study results and caveats: Naive CD4 clonotypes were shared across a few donors at around 5.4%. Compared with clonotypes that all four donors shared, non-shared clonotypes had lower generation probabilities. The rarefaction results pointed to incomplete sorted-subset sequencing despite large depth.

CDR1 and CDR2 from the germline V gene are MNHEY and SMNVEV (reference sequence). V lost 6 bases to trimming and J lost 8 bases, with 13 bases between them. This CDR3 is 12 amino acids long. Positive CCR7 selection of CD45RO-negative cells yielded the naive CD8 cells, and terminally differentiated effector memory CD45RA+ cells were excluded. Each subset's genomic DNA was split evenly across several immunoSEQ plates. Produced via immunoSEQ multiplex PCR; TCRdb's table is partial and in-frame only. The sample holds millions of clones, approximately 94% seen once. The chain employs TRBV27 and TRBJ1-1; D is unresolved. The sequenced material came from naive CD8+ T cells from PBMCs. The TCR originated in a man between 18 and 29 years old in good health. Some clones in this sample may be carry-over from other donors' samples. CDR3 protein: CASSLAGDEAFF. In DNA, the CDR3 is TGTGCCAGCAGCCTCGCGGGAGACGAAGCTTTCTTT.